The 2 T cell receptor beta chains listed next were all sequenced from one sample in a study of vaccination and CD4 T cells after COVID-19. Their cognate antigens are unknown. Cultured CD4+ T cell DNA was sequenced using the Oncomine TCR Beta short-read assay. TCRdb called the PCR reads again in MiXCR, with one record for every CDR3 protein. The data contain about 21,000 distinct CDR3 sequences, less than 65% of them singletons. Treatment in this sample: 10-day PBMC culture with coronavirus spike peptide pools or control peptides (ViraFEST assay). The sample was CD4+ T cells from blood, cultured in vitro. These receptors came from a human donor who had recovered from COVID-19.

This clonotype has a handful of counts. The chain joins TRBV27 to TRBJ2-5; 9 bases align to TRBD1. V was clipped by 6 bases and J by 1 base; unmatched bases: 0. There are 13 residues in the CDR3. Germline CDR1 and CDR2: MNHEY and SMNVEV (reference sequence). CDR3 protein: CASRGQGQETQYF. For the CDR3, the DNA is TGTGCCAGCAGGGGACAGGGCCAAGAGACCCAGTACTTC.

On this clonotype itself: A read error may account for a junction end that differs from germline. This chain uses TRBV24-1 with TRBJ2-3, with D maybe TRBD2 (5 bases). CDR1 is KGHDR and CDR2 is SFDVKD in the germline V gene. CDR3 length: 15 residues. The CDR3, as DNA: TGTGTCACCAGTGATCCGGGGAGACACCAGGATACGCAGTATTTT. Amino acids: CVTSDPGRHQDTQYF.